The 11 T cell receptor beta chains below come from one sample, sequenced in a study of patients and donors after allogeneic stem cell transplantation. TCRdb analysed the RT-PCR reads with MiXCR anew, one entry per CDR3 protein. This repertoire shows 800,000 to 1,000,000 distinct CDR3 sequences, under 20% found once; its top ten account for 5% to 6.5%. Sequenced sample: blood, either unsorted or a sorted T cell fraction (not recorded which). The receptor source for this set is a human donor who was either an allogeneic HSCT recipient or a stem cell or donor lymphocyte infusion donor (not recorded which). It is not recorded whose cells these are; they may come from a transplant donor.

This clonotype was detected only a few times. This rearrangement joins TRBV27 to TRBJ2-7; TRBD2 might be the D (6 bases). Germline CDR1 reads MNHEY; CDR2 reads SMNVEV (reference sequence). Trimming took 5 bases from V and 2 from J, leaving 10 bases between them. This CDR3 spans 13 amino acids. Here the CDR3 DNA reads TGTGCCAGCAGTCCGGAGGGCCCCTACGAGCAGTACTTC. Its protein is CASSPEGPYEQYF.

The rearrangement joins TRBV20-1 to TRBJ2-1; D may be TRBD1 (6 bases). V dropped 2 bases and J dropped 3 bases, with 11 bases sitting between them. This CDR3 contains 14 residues. Looked up from germline, CDR1 is DFQATT and CDR2 is SNEGSKA (reference sequence). CDR3 nucleotide sequence: TGCAGTGCTAGACTAACGACAGGCTACAATGAGCAGTTCTTC. Protein sequence: CSARLTTGYNEQFF.

The chain couples TRBV11-2 to TRBJ2-3, with TRBD2 identical over 8 bases. J gave up 4 bases and V 0 bases, and 3 bases lay outside the gene matches. Germline CDR1 is SGHAT and CDR2 is FQNNGV. There are 15 residues in the CDR3. In DNA, the CDR3 is TGTGCCAGCAGCTTAGATCACGGGGGGGCAGATACGCAGTATTTT. Amino acids: CASSLDHGGADTQYF.

The gene calls are TRBV20-1 and TRBJ1-5, with D perhaps TRBD1 (5 bases). V lost 2 bases, J lost 0 bases, and 14 bases lay in between. The CDR3 is 16 amino acids. Germline CDR1 is DFQATT and CDR2 is SNEGSKA (reference sequence). CDR3 amino acids: CSARHTGAVSNQPQHF. The DNA of the CDR3 is TGCAGTGCTAGACACACTGGGGCAGTTAGCAATCAGCCCCAGCATTTT.

The chain uses TRBV7-9 and TRBJ1-2; D gene ambiguous. The germline gives CDR1 SEHNR, CDR2 FQNEAQ (reference sequence). The CDR3 runs to 13 residues. The ends were cut back, 5 bases at V and 4 bases at J, with 11 bases in the middle. CDR3 coding DNA: TGTGCCAGCAGCCGGATAAATTTCTATGGCTACACCTTC. Protein product: CASSRINFYGYTF.

The CDR3 region is CASSAASGAMNTGELFF. The CDR3 bases are TGTGCCAGCAGCGCTGCTAGCGGGGCGATGAACACCGGGGAGCTGTTTTTT. V gene TRBV9 combines with J gene TRBJ2-2; 9 bases match TRBD2. The germline V gene has CDR1 SGDLS and CDR2 YYNGEE. With 3 bases clipped from V and 1 base from J, the junction kept 7 bases outside the gene matches. The CDR3 covers 17 residues.

The chain employs TRBV12-3 or TRBV12-4 and TRBJ2-4; 14 bases line up with TRBD2. The CDR3 totals 17 residues. Trimming took 5 bases from V and 8 from J; bases not matched to a gene: 11. This CDR3 is CASSDRLAGGPSHIQYF. CDR3 coding DNA: TGTGCCAGCAGTGACCGACTAGCGGGAGGGCCGTCGCACATTCAGTACTTC.

This clonotype was detected a few times. The chain carries TRBV15 and TRBJ2-7; D not resolved. Trimming stripped 0 bases from V and 3 bases from J, with 9 bases between. Germline CDR1 is LNHNV and CDR2 is YYDKDF (reference sequence). The CDR3 contains 14 residues. The CDR3: CATSRDRRDYEQYF. The CDR3, as DNA: TGTGCCACCAGCAGAGACAGGAGAGACTACGAGCAGTACTTC.

This clonotype came up a few times. This chain links TRBV6-2 or TRBV6-3 with TRBJ2-7; 7 bases line up with TRBD1. V trimming: 5 bases; J trimming: 3 bases; junction bases outside the gene matches: 13. The CDR3 is made up of 16 amino acids. Per the germline V gene, CDR1 is MNHEY and CDR2 is SVGEGT. CDR3 bases: TGTGCCAGCAGTGCGGCCATTCCGGGACAGATCTACGAGCAGTACTTC. The encoded protein is CASSAAIPGQIYEQYF.

This chain links TRBV18 with TRBJ2-1, with TRBD2 matching over 7 bases. V shed 2 bases, J shed 6 bases, and the junction held 4 bases outside the gene matches. The CDR3 is 14 amino acids. CDR1 and CDR2 from the germline V gene are KGHSH and LQKENI. Here the CDR3 DNA reads TGTGCCAGCTCACCAGCGACTAGCTTCAATGAGCAGTTCTTC. Translated: CASSPATSFNEQFF.

The table lists this clonotype with a few counts. The CDR3 bases are TGTGCCAGCAGTCCGGGACAGCCTTACAATGAGCAGTTCTTC. Residues: CASSPGQPYNEQFF. The chain uses TRBV7-9 and TRBJ2-1; 7 bases are shared with TRBD1. The germline CDR1 and CDR2 sequences are SEHNR and FQNEAQ (reference sequence). Unmatched junction bases numbered 6, after V lost 6 bases and J lost 4 bases. This CDR3 has 14 residues.